The source of this TCR beta chain is a study of patients and donors after allogeneic stem cell transplantation (dated by TCRdb to the early 2020s). With respect to this clonotype: There is no known antigen for this receptor. Base qualities are missing; no much larger clone stands one base away.

From a lookup of the germline V gene, CDR1 and CDR2 are KGHSH and LQKENI. The CDR3 has 15 amino acids, counting the end cysteine and phenylalanine. CDR3 DNA is the only sequence kept; it has 45 bases, read in frame from the first base. Cut back by 2 bases and 3 bases, the V and J ends lie 8 bases apart. The library was built by means of RT-PCR. Sequencing was performed on a NextSeq 550. TCRdb itself trimmed the public reads at Q25 with fastp, ran MiXCR and retained productive beta chains. Each CDR3 protein gets just one entry, which takes the most common genes and DNA from the rows behind it. The sample has about 110,000 distinct CDR3 sequences on record, approximately 35% of them singletons. The ten biggest clones cover about 27% of the sample.

The TCR comes from a human donor who was either an allogeneic HSCT recipient or a stem cell or donor lymphocyte infusion donor (not recorded which). It is not recorded whose cells these are; they may come from a transplant donor. The chain was built from TRBV18 and TRBJ1-6; a confident D gene designation cannot be given. The sequenced material came from blood, either unsorted or a sorted T cell fraction (not recorded which). The bases are TGTGCCAGCTCACCAGGACCCCTCTATAATTCACCCCTCCACTTT. Translated, it reads CASSPGPLYNSPLHF.